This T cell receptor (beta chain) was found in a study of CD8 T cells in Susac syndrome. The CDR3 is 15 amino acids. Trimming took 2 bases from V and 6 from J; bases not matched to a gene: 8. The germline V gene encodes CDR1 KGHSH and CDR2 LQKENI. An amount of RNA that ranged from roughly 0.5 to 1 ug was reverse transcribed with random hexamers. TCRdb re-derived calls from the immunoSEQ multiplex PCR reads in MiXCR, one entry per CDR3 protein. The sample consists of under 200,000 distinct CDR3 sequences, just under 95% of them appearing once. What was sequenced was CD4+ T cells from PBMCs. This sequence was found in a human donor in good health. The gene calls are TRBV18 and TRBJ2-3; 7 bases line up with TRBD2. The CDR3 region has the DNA TGTGCCAGCTCACCAGGGATAGCGGGCCGGGATACGCAGTATTTT. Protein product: CASSPGIAGRDTQYF.